The 20 T cell receptor beta chains reported below all come from one sample, sequenced in a study of tumor-infiltrating lymphocytes in primary liver carcinoma. TCR beta cDNA was reverse-transcribed from 500 to 550 ng of total RNA. The reaction used a constant-region primer and ProtoScript II reverse transcriptase. Three nested multiplex PCR rounds, a slightly modified ARM-PCR method, built the TCR beta libraries. Each of the first two PCR rounds ran approximately 11 cycles with TRBV1-TRBV30 forward and C-beta reverse primers. A single record per CDR3 protein comes from TCRdb applying MiXCR to the multiplex PCR reads. The data contain 300,000 to 400,000 distinct CDR3 sequences, 55% to 65% of them singletons. Blood RNA was derived from unsorted whole blood, and germline DNA was extracted too. Sequenced input: peripheral blood. All receptors derive from a man between 40 and 49 years old with primary liver carcinoma and hepatitis B virus infection.

This chain connects TRBV5-1 to TRBJ2-7; TRBD1 agrees at 7 bases. The ends lost 6 bases at V and 3 bases at J; junction bases unmatched: 6. The CDR3 length is 13 residues. The germline gives CDR1 SGHRS, CDR2 YFSETQ. The CDR3 nucleotides read TGCGCCAGCAACCTCGACAGGGACTACGAGCAGTACTTC. Translating gives CASNLDRDYEQYF.

With respect to this clonotype: The junction shows a germline mismatch at one end, possibly a read error. The V gene is TRBV4-3, the J gene TRBJ1-4; D is unclear. The CDR3 is 15 residues long. The germline V gene has CDR1 LGHNA and CDR2 YSLEER. The DNA of the CDR3 is TGCGCCAGCAGCCAAGAAGGGTCCTGTGGGGAAAAACTGTTTTTC. This sequence encodes CASSQEGSCGEKLFF.

The rearrangement joins TRBV12-5 to TRBJ2-3; D is undetermined. The CDR3 extends over 12 amino acids. Germline loops: CDR1 LGHNT, CDR2 FRNRAP. V lost 8 bases and J lost 5, with 11 bases in between. CDR3 sequence reads: CASSGPKDTQYF. The CDR3 DNA sequence: TGTGCTAGTTCTGGACCCAAAGATACGCAGTATTTT.

The gene calls are TRBV11-1 and TRBJ2-1, with a possible D match to TRBD2 (6 bases). The V gene's germline CDR1 is SGHAT and CDR2 FQDESV (reference sequence). Trimming took off 6 bases at V and 15 bases at J, with 24 bases between the two ends. This CDR3 is 14 amino acids long. CDR3 DNA sequence: TGTGCCAGCAGTAGCGGAATCGCAGGCAATGATCCGTTCTTC. It specifies CASSSGIAGNDPFF.

The J gene is TRBJ2-3, the V gene TRBV12-3 or TRBV12-4; unclear D gene. The V and J ends lost 6 bases and 7 bases respectively, with 14 bases between them. CDR3 length equals 13 residues. CDR3 amino acids: CASRSGVGHTQYF. The CDR3 region has the DNA TGTGCCAGCAGATCTGGTGTGGGCCATACGCAGTATTTT.

This clonotype turned up a few times. This sequence joins TRBV5-1 and TRBJ2-1; TRBD1 is a possible D gene (5 bases). CDR1 is SGHRS and CDR2 is YFSETQ in the germline V gene. The ends were cut back, 1 base at V and 8 bases at J, with 13 bases in the middle. The CDR3 has 14 residues. The CDR3 DNA follows: TGCGCCAGCAGCTTGTTGGTAGGGGAATATGAGCAGTTCTTC. Translation gives CASSLLVGEYEQFF.

The chain links TRBV9 to TRBJ1-1, with 8 positions matching TRBD1. J lost 1 base, V lost 1 base, and 0 bases had no gene match. Germline V lookup: CDR1 SGDLS, CDR2 YYNGEE. The CDR3 contains 14 residues. CDR3 protein: CASSVQGANTEAFF. CDR3 nucleotides: TGTGCCAGCAGCGTACAGGGGGCGAACACTGAAGCTTTCTTT.

Details on this clonotype: Since a much larger clone is just one base distant, this may be a read error. V is TRBV29-1 and J is TRBJ1-2; possible D gene TRBD1, 6 bases. V gave up 7 bases and J gave up 5 bases, with 20 bases separating them. The CDR3 is 14 residues long. The germline gives CDR1 SQVTM, CDR2 ANQGSEA. CDR3 amino acids: CSALIPGQLYGYTF. In DNA form, the CDR3 reads TGCAGCGCCCTCATTCCAGGACAGCTATATGGCTACACCTTC.

A note on this clonotype: A clone one base away is much larger, so this may be a read error. The chain couples TRBV6-1 to TRBJ1-4; TRBD1 matches 9 bases. The CDR3 extends over 13 amino acids. Germline values: CDR1 MNHNS, CDR2 SASEGT. CDR3 protein: CPTNRGLGEKLFF. The DNA for the CDR3 is TGTCCCACTAACAGGGGGCTGGGGGAAAAACTGTTTTTT.

A note on this clonotype: A read error may explain this, as a much larger clone is one base away. V gene TRBV5-6 combines with J gene TRBJ2-3, with D hard to call. This CDR3 comprises 14 residues. Germline V gives CDR1 SGHDT, CDR2 YYEEEE. The CDR3 loop is CVSSLGSRTDTQYF. As DNA, the CDR3 is TGTGTCAGCAGCTTGGGTTCGCGGACAGATACGCAGTATTTT.

Worth noting for this clonotype: This may be a read error: a much more frequent sequence differs by one nucleotide. The V call is TRBV6-1, the J call TRBJ2-5; D gene unclear. The V end was cut by 6 bases, the J end by 1 base, with 12 bases between. The CDR3 consists of 14 residues. Germline loops: CDR1 MNHNS, CDR2 SASEGT. The CDR3, as DNA: TGTGCCAGCAGCGTACCCCACCTCCAAGAGACCCAGTACTTC. This translates into CASSVPHLQETQYF.

There are a few counts of this clonotype. The DNA of the CDR3 is TGTGCCAGCAGCTTAATGGTGCGTCTCTACAATGAGCAGTTCTTC. It is translated as CASSLMVRLYNEQFF. J is TRBJ2-1 and V is TRBV7-8; D remains unclear. The CDR3 has 15 amino acids. V was pared by 2 bases and J by 3 bases, with 11 bases between. CDR1 is SGHVS, CDR2 FQNEAQ, per germline.

The chain carries TRBV25-1 and TRBJ2-1; 8 bases line up with TRBD2. The CDR3 sequence is 14 residues long. The ends lost 7 bases at V and 0 bases at J; junction bases unmatched: 2. In germline, CDR1 is MGHDK, CDR2 SYGVNS. The CDR3 DNA follows: TGTGCCAGCATCGGGACTAGCTCCTACAATGAGCAGTTCTTC. It is translated as CASIGTSSYNEQFF.

The table lists this clonotype with a count of one. The junction and the germline gene differ at one end; a read error may be behind it. The CDR3 spells CASSLDRDNSLLHF. The CDR3, as DNA: TGTGCCAGCAGCTTGGACAGGGATAATTCACTCCTCCACTTC. The chain employs TRBV11-1 and TRBJ1-6; 8 nucleotides agree with TRBD1. Germline assignment: CDR1 SGHAT and CDR2 FQDESV (reference sequence). The CDR3 runs 14 residues.

A note on this clonotype: One end of the junction varies from germline; a read error may be responsible. The chain joins TRBV6-2 or TRBV6-3 to TRBJ2-3; possible D gene TRBD1, 5 bases. The CDR3 consists of 14 residues. Germline CDR1 MNHEY, CDR2 SVGEGT. This CDR3 reads CANSSRQSTDTQYF. The CDR3, as DNA: TGCGCCAACAGTTCCAGACAGAGCACAGATACGCAGTATTTT.

In the case of this clonotype: The germline gene is not matched at one end of the junction; a read error may be the cause. This chain joins TRBV5-1 and TRBJ2-7; 8 bases fit TRBD2. Germline V gene data show CDR1 as SGHRS and CDR2 as YFSETQ. The length of the CDR3 is 15 residues. CDR3 coding DNA: TGCACCAGCAGCGGGGGAACAGGGACTCTCCACGAGCAGTACTTC. Amino acid sequence: CTSSGGTGTLHEQYF.

Of note for this clonotype: One end of the junction varies from germline; a read error may be responsible. The chain links TRBV6-2 or TRBV6-3 to TRBJ1-2; D unresolved. CDR1 is MNHEY, CDR2 SVGEGT, per germline. The CDR3 has 12 amino acids. The CDR3 DNA sequence: TGTGCCAGCAGTCGAGTAGACTATGACTACACCTTC. Translating it yields CASSRVDYDYTF.

This clonotype was detected a few times. V is TRBV28 and J is TRBJ1-2; D gene ambiguous. Looked up from germline, CDR1 is MDHEN and CDR2 is SYDVKM. This CDR3 is built from 11 residues. Trimming took 9 bases from V and 4 from J, leaving 9 bases between them. The CDR3 loop is CASSSPYGYTF. For the CDR3, the DNA is TGTGCCAGTTCGTCCCCCTATGGCTACACCTTC.

The CDR3 here is CASSQTSGDTNTGELFF. The CDR3 DNA sequence: TGTGCCAGCAGCCAGACTAGCGGAGATACGAACACCGGGGAGCTGTTTTTT. V and J are TRBV5-5 and TRBJ2-2; TRBD2 aligns across 9 bases. The V gene end was trimmed by 4 bases and the J gene end by 0 bases; junction bases not matched to a gene: 7. The CDR3 length is 17 residues. Germline assignment: CDR1 SGHKS and CDR2 YYEKEE (reference sequence). Looking up the rest from reference TRBV5-5 and TRBJ2-2 gives the full variable domain: DAGVTQSPTHLIKTRGQQVTLRCSPISGHKSVSWYQQVLGQGPQFIFQYYEKEERGRGNFPDRFSARQFPNYSSELNVNALLLGDSALYLCASSQTSGDTNTGELFFGEGSRLTVL.

As for this clonotype: The junction and the germline gene differ at one end; a read error may be behind it. This chain links TRBV4-2 with TRBJ2-7; the D gene could be TRBD1 or TRBD2 (5 bases each). Per the germline V gene, CDR1 is LGHNA and CDR2 is YNFKEQ. The CDR3 runs 15 residues. The CDR3 is CDSSQGAADKLQQYF. CDR3 in DNA: TGTGACAGCAGCCAAGGGGCAGCGGACAAGCTCCAGCAGTACTTC.